Each of the 5 T cell receptor beta chains below was sequenced from the same sample in a study of cytomegalovirus exposure and HLA in healthy donors. It was with 60 Vbeta and 13 Jbeta primers that the PCR ran. The method was immunoSEQ multiplex PCR; TCRdb's version includes in-frame clones alone and lacks a portion of them. The sample carries tens of thousands of clones, over 70% recorded once. Source material: PBMCs. The receptors were gathered from a man in his fifties in good health and CMV-seronegative.

The V call is TRBV11-2, the J call TRBJ2-1; the D gene is possibly TRBD1 (6 bases). Germline V gene data show CDR1 as SGHAT and CDR2 as FQNNGV. Trimming took 8 bases from V and 0 from J, leaving 8 bases between them. CDR3 size: 13 residues. CDR3 bases: TGTGCCAGCGTGGGGGCCTCCTACAATGAGCAGTTCTTC. Amino acid sequence: CASVGASYNEQFF.

The rearrangement uses TRBV6-5 and TRBJ2-1; TRBD1 is a possible D gene (5 bases). The V gene lost 4 bases and the J gene lost 8 bases, with 9 bases spanning the gap. This CDR3 has 12 residues. Germline V gene lookup returns CDR1 MNHEY and CDR2 SVGAGI. This CDR3 is CASSSWGDEQFF. CDR3 bases: TGTGCCAGCAGTTCCTGGGGCGATGAGCAGTTCTTC.

The chain has TRBV10-3 and TRBJ2-1; 8 nucleotides line up with TRBD2. CDR3 length: 17 residues. CDR1 is ENHRY, CDR2 SYGVKD, per germline. Germline trimming cut 4 bases from V and 1 base from J; bases unmatched to any gene: 9. In DNA form, the CDR3 reads TGTGCCATCAGTGGAGGTTCTAGCGGGCTTTCCTACAATGAGCAGTTCTTC. It is translated as CAISGGSSGLSYNEQFF.

The chain joins TRBV28 to TRBJ1-6; D is unclear. This CDR3 has 14 amino acids. Germline values: CDR1 MDHEN, CDR2 SYDVKM. Trimming took off 6 bases at V and 0 bases at J, with 6 bases between the two ends. CDR3 in amino acids: CASRVSSYNSPLHF. Here the CDR3 DNA reads TGTGCCAGCAGGGTCAGCTCCTATAATTCACCCCTCCACTTT.

This clone showed up just a few times. V and J are TRBV7-2 and TRBJ2-3; D remains unclear. Trimming took 2 bases from V and 2 from J, leaving 8 bases between them. The CDR3 has 14 amino acids. CDR1 and CDR2 from the germline V gene are SGHTA and FQGNSA. CDR3 sequence reads: CASSLPLITDTQYF. The CDR3 DNA reads TGTGCCAGCAGCTTACCTCTTATCACAGATACGCAGTATTTT. The whole variable domain, remainder taken from reference TRBV7-2 and TRBJ2-3, is GAGVSQSPSNKVTEKGKDVELRCDPISGHTALYWYRQSLGQGLEFLIYFQGNSAPDKSGLPSDRFSAERTGGSVSTLTIQRTQQEDSAVYLCASSLPLITDTQYFGPGTRLTVL.